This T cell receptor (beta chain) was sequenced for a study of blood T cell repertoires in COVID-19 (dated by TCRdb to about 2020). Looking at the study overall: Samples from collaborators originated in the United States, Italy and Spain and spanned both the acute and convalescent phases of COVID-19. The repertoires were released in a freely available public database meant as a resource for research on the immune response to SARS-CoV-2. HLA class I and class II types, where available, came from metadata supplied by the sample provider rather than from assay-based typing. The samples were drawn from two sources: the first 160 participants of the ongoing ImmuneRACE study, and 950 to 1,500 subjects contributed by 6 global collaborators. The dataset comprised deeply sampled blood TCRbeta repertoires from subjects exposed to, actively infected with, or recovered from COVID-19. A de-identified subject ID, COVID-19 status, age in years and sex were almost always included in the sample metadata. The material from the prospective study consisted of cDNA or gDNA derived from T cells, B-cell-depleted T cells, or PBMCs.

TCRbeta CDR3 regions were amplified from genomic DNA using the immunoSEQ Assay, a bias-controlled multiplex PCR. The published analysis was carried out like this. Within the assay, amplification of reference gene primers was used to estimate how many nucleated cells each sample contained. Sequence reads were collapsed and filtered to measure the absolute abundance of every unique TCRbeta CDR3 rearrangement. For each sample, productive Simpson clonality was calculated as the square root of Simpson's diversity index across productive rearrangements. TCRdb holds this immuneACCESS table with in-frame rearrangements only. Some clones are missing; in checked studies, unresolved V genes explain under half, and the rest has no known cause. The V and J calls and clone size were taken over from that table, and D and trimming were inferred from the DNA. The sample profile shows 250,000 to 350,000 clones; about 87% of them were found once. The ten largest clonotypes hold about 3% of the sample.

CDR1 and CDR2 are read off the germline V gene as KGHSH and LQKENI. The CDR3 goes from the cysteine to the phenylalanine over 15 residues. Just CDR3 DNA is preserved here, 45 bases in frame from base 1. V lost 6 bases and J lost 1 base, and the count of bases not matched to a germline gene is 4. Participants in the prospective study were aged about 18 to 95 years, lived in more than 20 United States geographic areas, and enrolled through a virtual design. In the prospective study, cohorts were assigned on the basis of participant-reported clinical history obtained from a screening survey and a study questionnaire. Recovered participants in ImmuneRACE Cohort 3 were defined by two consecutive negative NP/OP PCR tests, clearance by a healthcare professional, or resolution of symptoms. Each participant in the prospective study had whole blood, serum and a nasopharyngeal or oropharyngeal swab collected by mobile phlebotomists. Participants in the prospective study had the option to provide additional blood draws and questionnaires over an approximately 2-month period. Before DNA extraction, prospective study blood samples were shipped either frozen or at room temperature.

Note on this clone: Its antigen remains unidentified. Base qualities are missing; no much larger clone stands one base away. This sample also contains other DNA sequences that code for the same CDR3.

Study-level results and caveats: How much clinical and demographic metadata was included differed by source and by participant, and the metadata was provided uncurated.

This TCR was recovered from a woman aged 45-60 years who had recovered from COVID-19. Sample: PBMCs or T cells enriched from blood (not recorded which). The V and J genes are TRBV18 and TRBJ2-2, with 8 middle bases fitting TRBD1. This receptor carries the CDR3 CASSPGTGNTGELFF. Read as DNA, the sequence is TGTGCCAGCTCGCCCGGGACAGGGAACACCGGGGAGCTGTTTTTT.